Listed below are T cell receptor beta chains from one sample, sequenced in a study of graft-versus-host responses after intestinal transplantation. No antigens are known for them. The assay was immunoSEQ multiplex PCR, and TCRdb's table has in-frame clones only and misses some. This table holds about 84,000 clones, around 93% found once. The sample in question was unstimulated CD4+ T cells sorted from spleen or lymph node cells, obtained before transplant. These receptor sequences come from a human donor who was the organ donor for an intestinal transplant. Each CDR3 is given with its conserved first and last residue. D genes are given only for firm matches. Clone size is not always given. Where it is, it says once, few, many or a class for expanded clones.

CDR3: CASSLTEARGNTEAFF; DNA: TGTGCCAGCAGCTTAACGGAGGCCAGGGGGAACACTGAAGCTTTCTTT; V: TRBV7-3; J: TRBJ1-1; size: NA; D: NA
CDR3: CASSAGLARSTDTQYF; DNA: TGTGCCAGTAGTGCGGGACTAGCGCGGAGCACAGATACGCAGTATTTT; V: TRBV19; J: TRBJ2-3; size: NA; D: TRBD2
CDR3: CASSFIGLAAGQETQYF; DNA: TGCGCCAGCAGCTTTATTGGACTAGCGGCGGGTCAAGAGACCCAGTACTTC; V: TRBV5-1; J: TRBJ2-5; size: NA; D: TRBD2
CDR3: CASGLVAAGRGELFF; DNA: TGTGCTAGTGGTTTGGTAGCGGCGGGCAGGGGGGAACTGTTTTTT; V: TRBV12-5; J: TRBJ1-4; size: NA; D: TRBD1
CDR3: CASRGQALSGANVLTF; DNA: TGTGCCAGCCGTGGACAGGCGCTCTCTGGGGCCAACGTCCTGACTTTC; V: TRBV5-4; J: TRBJ2-6; size: NA; D: TRBD1
CDR3: CASSLVPGRYEQYF; DNA: TGCGCCAGCAGCTTGGTTCCAGGGCGGTACGAGCAGTACTTC; V: TRBV5-1; J: TRBJ2-7; size: NA; D: NA
CDR3: CASSGQGVGTDTQYF; DNA: TGTGCCAGCAGTGGACAGGGGGTCGGCACAGATACGCAGTATTTT; V: TRBV6-5; J: TRBJ2-3; size: NA; D: TRBD1
CDR3: CASSLSGQGYTGELFF; DNA: TGTGCCAGCAGTTTATCGGGACAGGGGTACACCGGGGAGCTGTTTTTT; V: TRBV28; J: TRBJ2-2; size: NA; D: TRBD1
CDR3: CASSQVISGGSYNEQFF; DNA: TGCGCCAGCAGCCAAGTTATTAGCGGGGGCTCCTACAATGAGCAGTTCTTC; V: TRBV4-1; J: TRBJ2-1; size: few; D: TRBD2
CDR3: CASSIKVTAARLSGNTIYF; DNA: TGTGCCAGTAGTATTAAAGTGACAGCCGCCCGTCTATCCGGAAACACCATATATTTT; V: TRBV19; J: TRBJ1-3; size: NA; D: NA
CDR3: CASSQTGVGEQYF; DNA: TGTGCCAGCAGTCAGACAGGAGTGGGCGAGCAGTACTTC; V: TRBV11-2; J: TRBJ2-7; size: NA; D: NA
CDR3: CASGVGLAGQETQYF; DNA: TGTGCCAGCGGCGTAGGGCTAGCGGGGCAAGAGACCCAGTACTTC; V: TRBV9; J: TRBJ2-5; size: NA; D: TRBD2
CDR3: CAWGHFAGGTQYF; DNA: TGTGCCTGGGGTCACTTCGCGGGAGGTACGCAGTATTTT; V: TRBV30; J: TRBJ2-3; size: NA; D: TRBD2
CDR3: CASSLVGQGGTEAFF; DNA: TGTGCCAGCAGCTTAGTGGGACAGGGAGGCACTGAAGCTTTCTTT; V: TRBV7-2; J: TRBJ1-1; size: NA; D: TRBD1
CDR3: CAWKDKTYEQYF; DNA: TGTGCCTGGAAGGACAAAACCTACGAGCAGTACTTC; V: TRBV30; J: TRBJ2-7; size: NA; D: NA
CDR3: CSASRQAGYTF; DNA: TGCAGTGCTAGTAGACAGGCTGGCTACACCTTC; V: TRBV20-1; J: TRBJ1-2; size: NA; D: NA
CDR3: CSSPASGIRTEAFF; DNA: TGCAGCTCCCCGGCCTCAGGGATCCGGACTGAAGCTTTCTTT; V: TRBV29-1; J: TRBJ1-1; size: NA; D: NA
CDR3: CASSLMGGGVQETQYF; DNA: TGTGCCAGCAGCTTAATGGGCGGGGGCGTCCAAGAGACCCAGTACTTC; V: TRBV4-2; J: TRBJ2-5; size: once; D: NA
CDR3: CASHASGSFKVGETQYF; DNA: TGTGCCAGCCACGCTAGCGGGAGTTTCAAAGTTGGAGAGACCCAGTACTTC; V: TRBV2; J: TRBJ2-5; size: NA; D: TRBD2
CDR3: CASSYLVGTSPMAQYF; DNA: TGTGCCAGCAGTTACTTAGTCGGGACTAGCCCGATGGCGCAGTATTTT; V: TRBV6-5; J: TRBJ2-3; size: NA; D: TRBD2
CDR3: CSVAGSNIQYF; DNA: TGCAGCGTTGCCGGGTCGAACATTCAGTACTTC; V: TRBV29-1; J: TRBJ2-4; size: NA; D: NA
CDR3: CASSQAGGGFSTDTQYF; DNA: TGTGCCAGCAGCCAAGCGGGGGGAGGGTTTAGCACAGATACGCAGTATTTT; V: TRBV4-2; J: TRBJ2-3; size: NA; D: TRBD2
CDR3: CASSPHSGSTDTQYF; DNA: TGTGCCAGCAGCCCTCATAGCGGGAGCACAGATACGCAGTATTTT; V: TRBV11-2; J: TRBJ2-3; size: NA; D: TRBD2
CDR3: CASSYKKEATQYF; DNA: TGTGCCAGCAGTTACAAGAAGGAGGCGACCCAGTACTTC; V: TRBV6-6; J: TRBJ2-5; size: NA; D: NA
CDR3: CASSFTGREKLFF; DNA: TGTGCCAGCAGCTTCACAGGGCGGGAAAAACTGTTTTTT; V: TRBV7-6; J: TRBJ1-4; size: few; D: NA